This TCR beta chain stems from a study of technical replicates of blood from a few donors. Some clones are missing from TCRdb's copy, which holds only in-frame ones; the method was immunoSEQ multiplex PCR. There are tens of thousands of clones in the sample; roughly 96% occur only once, and roughly 0.2% lies in the top ten. This clone was detected once. The germline V gene encodes CDR1 MDHEN and CDR2 SYDVKM. The length of the CDR3 is 14 residues. V was clipped by 3 bases and J by 5 bases, with 14 bases between them. This clonotype originated in a human donor in good health. This chain links TRBV28 with TRBJ2-7; TRBD2 is a possible D gene (5 bases). Material: T cells isolated from PBMCs. CDR3 sequence (DNA): TGTGCCAGCAGTTTCTCCCCCCTAGCCAACGAGCAGTACTTC. It codes for CASSFSPLANEQYF.